The rows below give T cell receptor beta chains drawn from one sample of a study of cytomegalovirus exposure and HLA in healthy donors. Profiled with immunoSEQ multiplex PCR; TCRdb holds only in-frame clones, not every one. In the table there are 21,000 or so clones, about 97% of which are singletons. The material sequenced was PBMCs. Every receptor here comes from a man aged 25 to 40 in good health and CMV-seropositive. CDR3s include the opening cysteine and the closing phenylalanine or tryptophan. D genes are given only for firm matches. For some rows the clone size is stated as once, few or many, or as a class when expanded; others skip it.

clone size	J gene	D gene	V gene	CDR3 DNA	CDR3 protein
-	TRBJ2-1	-	TRBV30	TGTGCCTGGAAGGGAGGGGGTAATGAGCAGTTCTTC	CAWKGGGNEQFF
-	TRBJ2-7	-	TRBV28	TGTGCCAGCAGTTTATCCCGGGACAACTCCTACGAGCAGTACTTC	CASSLSRDNSYEQYF
-	TRBJ2-2	TRBD2	TRBV13	TGTGCCAGCAGCCACGGGACTAAGAACACCGGGGAGCTGTTTTTT	CASSHGTKNTGELFF
-	TRBJ2-3	-	TRBV7-2	TGTGCCAGCAGCCCACGCCCACTAGCCGCAGATACGCAGTATTTT	CASSPRPLAADTQYF
-	TRBJ1-5	-	TRBV27	TGTGCCAGCAGGCAGGGAGGTCAGCCCCAGCATTTT	CASRQGGQPQHF
-	TRBJ1-2	TRBD1	TRBV11-2	TGTGCCAGCAGCGTAGGGACAGATGTTAGCCCTAACTATGGCTACACCTTC	CASSVGTDVSPNYGYTF
-	TRBJ2-3	TRBD2	TRBV27	TGTGCCAGCAGTATGGCTAGCGGCCCGCGGGGAGATACGCAGTATTTT	CASSMASGPRGDTQYF
-	TRBJ2-5	TRBD1	TRBV11-3	TGTGCCAGCAGCCCAGGGGGCCTCACGGGGGAGACCCAGTACTTC	CASSPGGLTGETQYF
-	TRBJ2-7	TRBD2	TRBV13	TGTGCCAGCAGCTCTCGACTAGCGGGGCTGAACTGGTACTTC	CASSSRLAGLNWYF
-	TRBJ2-1	TRBD2	TRBV19	TGTGCCAGTAGTACGGGACTAGCGGGAGTAAGGGTCTCCTACAATGAGCAGTTCTTC	CASSTGLAGVRVSYNEQFF
-	TRBJ2-2	-	TRBV6-6	TGTGCCAGCAGGCCTTCGACAGCCGGGGAGCTGTTTTTT	CASRPSTAGELFF
-	TRBJ2-5	-	TRBV10-3	TGTGCCATCAGTGAGTCGAAGGGGATCCAAGAGACCCAGTACTTC	CAISESKGIQETQYF
-	TRBJ2-5	TRBD2	TRBV6-1	TGTGCCAGCAGTAGGCGGGAGGGGGTTCAAGAGACCCAGTACTTC	CASSRREGVQETQYF
-	TRBJ2-1	TRBD2	TRBV6-1	TGTGCCAGCAGTGAGAGAGGGCTAGCGGGAGGGCGGGCCTACAATGAGCAGTTCTTC	CASSERGLAGGRAYNEQFF
-	TRBJ1-5	-	TRBV6-1	TGTGCCAGCAGCCTTGTCGTACAGAGCAATCAGCCCCAGCATTTT	CASSLVVQSNQPQHF
-	TRBJ1-4	-	TRBV2	TGTGCCAGCACCCCGGTGGTGGGGCCTAATGAAAAACTGTTTTTT	CASTPVVGPNEKLFF
once	TRBJ2-2	-	TRBV10-3	TGTGCCATCAGTGGGGGGCTCCTTAGGGAGCTGTTTTTT	CAISGGLLRELFF
-	TRBJ1-4	TRBD1	TRBV19	TGTGCCAGTAGGAAAGGGGGCCTTGCGGCTAATGAAAAACTGTGTTTT	CASRKGGLAANEKLCF
-	TRBJ2-5	-	TRBV7-6	TGTGCCAGCAGCTTAGGGGTAGCCCAAGAGACCCAGTACTTC	CASSLGVAQETQYF
-	TRBJ1-2	-	TRBV19	TGTGCCAGTACGCCCCAAGGACAGCCCAATTATGGCTACACCTTC	CASTPQGQPNYGYTF
-	TRBJ2-5	TRBD2	TRBV4-3	TGCGCCAGCAGCCAAGTTGGGACTAGCGGGAGTCGAGAGACCCAGTACTTC	CASSQVGTSGSRETQYF
-	TRBJ1-5	-	TRBV20-1	TGCAGTGCTAGCGGAGGTCAGCCCCAGCATTTT	CSASGGQPQHF
-	TRBJ2-5	TRBD2	TRBV4-2	TGTGCCAGCAGCCCAACGGGGACTAGCGGGGTTGGGACCCAGTACTTC	CASSPTGTSGVGTQYF
-	TRBJ2-1	-	TRBV5-1	TGCGCCAGCAGCTTCAGGTATCATGAGCAGTTCTTC	CASSFRYHEQFF
once	TRBJ2-7	TRBD2	TRBV6-5	TGTGCCAGGGGGGGGGAGACCTACGAGCAGTACTTC	CARGGETYEQYF
-	TRBJ2-7	TRBD2	TRBV28	TGTGCCAGCAGACTAGCGGGAGGGCCGGGCTCCTACGAGCAGTACTTC	CASRLAGGPGSYEQYF
-	TRBJ1-1	-	TRBV6-5	TGTGCCAGCAGTTACGAGGGATCGGTGAACACTGAAGCTTTCTTT	CASSYEGSVNTEAFF
-	TRBJ2-7	-	TRBV5-6	TGTGCCAGCAGCCCTCCCAAACAGGGATACGACGAGCAGTACTTC	CASSPPKQGYDEQYF
once	TRBJ2-3	TRBD1	TRBV19	TGTGCCAGTAAAAACAGGGGTTCCGATACGCAGTATTTT	CASKNRGSDTQYF
-	TRBJ1-5	TRBD1	TRBV2	TGTGCCAGCAGAGGACAGGGGGCACAACAGCCCCAGCATTTT	CASRGQGAQQPQHF
-	TRBJ1-5	-	TRBV28	TGTGCCAGCCGGAGCAATCAGCCCCAGCATTTT	CASRSNQPQHF
once	TRBJ2-1	-	TRBV5-1	TGCGCCAGCAGCTCGGACATTGAGCAGTTCTTC	CASSSDIEQFF
-	TRBJ1-4	-	TRBV30	TGTGCCTGGAGTGTAGGCAACAGTCCCAATGAAAAACTGTTTTTT	CAWSVGNSPNEKLFF
-	TRBJ2-1	TRBD2	TRBV4-1	TGCGCCAGCAGCCAGGAACTAGCGGGAGCGTACAATGAGCAGTTCTTC	CASSQELAGAYNEQFF
once	TRBJ2-1	TRBD2	TRBV2	TGTGCCAGCAGTGTGACAAGCGGGGGAATGGCGGGGAATGAGCAGTTCTTC	CASSVTSGGMAGNEQFF
once	TRBJ1-2	TRBD1	TRBV28	TGTGCCAGCAACAGACAGGGATCTAACTATGGCTACACCTTC	CASNRQGSNYGYTF
-	TRBJ2-7	-	TRBV25-1	TGTGCCAGCAGTGGGCTAACACAGAACAGCTCCTACGAGCAGTACTTC	CASSGLTQNSSYEQYF
-	TRBJ1-5	-	TRBV25-1	TGTGCCAGCAGACAGGGTGTGAATCAGCCCCAGCATTTT	CASRQGVNQPQHF
-	TRBJ2-1	TRBD2	TRBV2	TGTGCCAGCAGACCCACTAGCGGGGGAAACAATGAGCAGTTCTTC	CASRPTSGGNNEQFF
-	TRBJ1-5	-	TRBV20-1	TGCAGTGCTACCCCCTCTCAGCCCCAGCATTTT	CSATPSQPQHF